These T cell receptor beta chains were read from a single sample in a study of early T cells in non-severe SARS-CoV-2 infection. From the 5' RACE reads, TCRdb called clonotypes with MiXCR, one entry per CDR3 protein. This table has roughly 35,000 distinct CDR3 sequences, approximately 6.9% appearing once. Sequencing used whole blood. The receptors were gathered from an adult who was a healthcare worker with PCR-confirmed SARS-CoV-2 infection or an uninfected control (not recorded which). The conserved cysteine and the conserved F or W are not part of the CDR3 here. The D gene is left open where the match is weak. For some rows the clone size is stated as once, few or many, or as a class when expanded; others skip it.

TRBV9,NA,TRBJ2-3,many,ASSVEGAGASDTQY
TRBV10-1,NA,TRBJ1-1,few,ASSKRQNTEAF
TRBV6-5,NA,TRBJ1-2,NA,ASSQNLYYGYT
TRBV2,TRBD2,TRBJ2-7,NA,ASRGEATSGISYEQY
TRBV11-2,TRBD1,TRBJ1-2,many,ASSPETGTALGYT
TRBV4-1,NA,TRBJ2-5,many,ASREEGQETQY
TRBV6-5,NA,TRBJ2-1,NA,ASSYIGEQF
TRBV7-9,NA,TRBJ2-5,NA,ASSTGPDPPATQY
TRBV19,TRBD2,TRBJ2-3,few,ASRMHFVAGSSTDTQY
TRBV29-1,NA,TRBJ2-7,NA,SVGAGPEQY
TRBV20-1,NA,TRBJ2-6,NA,SARLLSGANVLT
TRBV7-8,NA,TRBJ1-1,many,ASSSTVVLDTEAF
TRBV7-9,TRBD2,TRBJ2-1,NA,ASSTGLAGVDFNEQF
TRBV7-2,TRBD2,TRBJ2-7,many,ASSLGASGRAIEQY
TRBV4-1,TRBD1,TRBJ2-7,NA,ASSQEDRGLYEQY
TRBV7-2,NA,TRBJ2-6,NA,ASRGSGANVLT
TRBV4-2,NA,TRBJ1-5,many,ASSQAGGNQPQH
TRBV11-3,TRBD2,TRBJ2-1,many,ASSLGVSGYNEQF
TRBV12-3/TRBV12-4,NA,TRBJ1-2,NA,ASSFTEVYGYT
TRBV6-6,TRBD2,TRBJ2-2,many,ASSPGLAGGNTGELF
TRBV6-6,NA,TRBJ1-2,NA,ASSYRLGADGYT
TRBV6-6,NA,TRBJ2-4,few,ASRTTNIQY
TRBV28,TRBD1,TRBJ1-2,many,ASSLPRGFGNGYT
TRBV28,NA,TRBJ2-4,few,ASSFVAPGTAKNIQY
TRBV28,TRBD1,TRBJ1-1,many,ASSNRYRGRYTEAF
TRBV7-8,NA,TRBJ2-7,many,ASSSAGQREQY
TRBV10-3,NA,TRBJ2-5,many,AIRAGPSAETQY
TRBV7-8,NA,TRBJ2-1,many,ASSLSDEQF
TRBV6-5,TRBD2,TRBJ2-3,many,ASSYSKSRTSGDTQY
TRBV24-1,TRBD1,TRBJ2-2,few,ATSIGQENTGELF
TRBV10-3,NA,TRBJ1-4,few,AISDSQYNEKLF
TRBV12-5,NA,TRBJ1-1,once,ASGFGDEVEAF
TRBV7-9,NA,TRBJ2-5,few,ASSSESFETQY
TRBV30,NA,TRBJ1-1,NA,AWTNREGTEAF
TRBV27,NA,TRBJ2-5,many,ASSLSIVVGLQETQY
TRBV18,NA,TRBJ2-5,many,ASSRPQTYSQY
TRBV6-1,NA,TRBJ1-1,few,ASSEGWGLNTEAF
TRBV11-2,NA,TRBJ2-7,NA,ASSLGPAYEQY
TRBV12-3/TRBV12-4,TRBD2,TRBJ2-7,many,ASSLALAGGPHEQY
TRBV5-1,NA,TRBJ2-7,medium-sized,ASREGASYEQY
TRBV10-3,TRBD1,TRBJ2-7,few,AIRAGQDSYEQY
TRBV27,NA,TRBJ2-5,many,ASSSTRRLQETQY
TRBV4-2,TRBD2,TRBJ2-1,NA,ASSQNPAGGPDLEQF
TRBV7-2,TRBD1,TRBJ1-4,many,ASGTGDATNEKLF
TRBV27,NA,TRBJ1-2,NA,ASSRLDGSNYGYT
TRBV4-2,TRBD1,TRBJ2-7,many,ASSQDGDSSYEQY
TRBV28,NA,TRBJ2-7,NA,ASSSGYEQY
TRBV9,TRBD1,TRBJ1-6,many,ASSVEAGGDSPLH
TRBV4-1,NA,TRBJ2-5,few,ASSQNGIQLETQY